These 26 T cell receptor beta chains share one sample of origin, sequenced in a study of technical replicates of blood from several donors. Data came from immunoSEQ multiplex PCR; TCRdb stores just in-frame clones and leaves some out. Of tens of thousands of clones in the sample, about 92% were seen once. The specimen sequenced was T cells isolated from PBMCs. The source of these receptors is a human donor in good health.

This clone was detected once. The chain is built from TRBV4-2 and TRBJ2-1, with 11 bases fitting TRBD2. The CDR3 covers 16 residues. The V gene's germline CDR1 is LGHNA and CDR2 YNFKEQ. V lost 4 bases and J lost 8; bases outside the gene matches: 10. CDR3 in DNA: TGTGCCAGCAGCCCCCGTGGTAGCGGGGGGGGGTATGAGCAGTTCTTC. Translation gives CASSPRGSGGGYEQFF.

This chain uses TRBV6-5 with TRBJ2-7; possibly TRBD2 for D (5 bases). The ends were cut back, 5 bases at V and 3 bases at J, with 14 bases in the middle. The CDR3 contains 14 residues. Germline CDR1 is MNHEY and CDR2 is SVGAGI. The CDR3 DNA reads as TGTGCCAGCAGTCCGGAGGATGGCAACTACGAGCAGTACTTC. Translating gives CASSPEDGNYEQYF.

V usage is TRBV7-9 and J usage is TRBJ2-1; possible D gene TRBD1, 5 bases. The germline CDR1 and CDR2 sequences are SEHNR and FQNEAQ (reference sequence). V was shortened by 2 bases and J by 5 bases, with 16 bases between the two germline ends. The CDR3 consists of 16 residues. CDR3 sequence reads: CASSLLLGRADNEQFF. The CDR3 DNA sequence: TGTGCCAGCAGCTTATTGTTGGGCAGGGCCGACAATGAGCAGTTCTTC. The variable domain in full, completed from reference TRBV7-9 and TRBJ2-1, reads DTGVSQNPRHKITKRGQNVTFRCDPISEHNRLYWYRQTLGQGPEFLTYFQNEAQLEKSRLLSDRFSAERPKGSFSTLEIQRTEQGDSAMYLCASSLLLGRADNEQFFGPGTRLTVL.

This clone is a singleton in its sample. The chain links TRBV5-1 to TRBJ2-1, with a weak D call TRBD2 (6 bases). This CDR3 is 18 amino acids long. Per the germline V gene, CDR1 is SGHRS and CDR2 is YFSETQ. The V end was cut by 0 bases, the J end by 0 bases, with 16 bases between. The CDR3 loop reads CASSLDPYYGGSYNEQFF. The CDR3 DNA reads TGCGCCAGCAGCTTGGACCCTTACTACGGGGGCTCCTACAATGAGCAGTTCTTC. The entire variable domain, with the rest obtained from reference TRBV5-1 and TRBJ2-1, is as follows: KAGVTQTPRYLIKTRGQQVTLSCSPISGHRSVSWYQQTPGQGLQFLFEYFSETQRNKGNFPGRFSGRQFSNSRSEMNVSTLELGDSALYLCASSLDPYYGGSYNEQFFGPGTRLTVL.

The CDR3 spells CASSFGGAPGYNEQFF. The CDR3, as DNA: TGTGCCAGCAGCTTTGGAGGAGCCCCCGGATACAATGAGCAGTTCTTC. This rearrangement joins TRBV11-3 to TRBJ2-1; the D gene is possibly TRBD2 (5 bases). The CDR3 is made up of 16 amino acids. CDR1 is SGHNT and CDR2 is YENEEA in the germline V gene. V was trimmed by 3 bases and J by 4 bases, leaving 16 bases between them. The variable domain in full, completed from reference TRBV11-3 and TRBJ2-1, reads EAGVVQSPRYKIIEKKQPVAFWCNPISGHNTLYWYLQNLGQGPELLIRYENEEAVDDSQLPKDRFSAERLKGVDSTLKIQPAELGDSAVYLCASSFGGAPGYNEQFFGPGTRLTVL.

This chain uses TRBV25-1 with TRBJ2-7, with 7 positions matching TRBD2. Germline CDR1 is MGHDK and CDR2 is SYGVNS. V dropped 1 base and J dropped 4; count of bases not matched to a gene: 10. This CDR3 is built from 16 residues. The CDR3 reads CASSELGGGPEYEQYF. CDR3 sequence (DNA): TGTGCCAGCAGTGAATTGGGGGGAGGGCCGGAATACGAGCAGTACTTC.

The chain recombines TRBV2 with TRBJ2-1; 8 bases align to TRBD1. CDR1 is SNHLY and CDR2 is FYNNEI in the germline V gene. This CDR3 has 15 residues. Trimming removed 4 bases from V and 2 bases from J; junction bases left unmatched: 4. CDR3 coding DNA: TGTGCCAGCAGTGCGGGACAGGCAACCTACAATGAGCAGTTCTTC. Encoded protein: CASSAGQATYNEQFF.

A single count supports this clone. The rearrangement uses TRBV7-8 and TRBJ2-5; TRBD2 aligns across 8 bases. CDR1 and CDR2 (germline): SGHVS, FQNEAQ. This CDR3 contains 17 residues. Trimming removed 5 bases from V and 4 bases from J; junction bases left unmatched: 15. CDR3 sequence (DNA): TGTGCCAGCAGCAAAAACTATAGGGGACTAGATGGAGAGACCCAGTACTTC. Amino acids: CASSKNYRGLDGETQYF.

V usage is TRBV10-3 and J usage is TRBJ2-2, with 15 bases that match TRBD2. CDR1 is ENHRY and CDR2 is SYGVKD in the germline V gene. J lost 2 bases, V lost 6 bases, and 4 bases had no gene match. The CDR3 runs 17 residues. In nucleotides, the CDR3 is TGTGCCATCAGGGGGACTAGCGGGGGGACTAACACCGGGGAGCTGTTTTTT. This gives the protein CAIRGTSGGTNTGELFF.

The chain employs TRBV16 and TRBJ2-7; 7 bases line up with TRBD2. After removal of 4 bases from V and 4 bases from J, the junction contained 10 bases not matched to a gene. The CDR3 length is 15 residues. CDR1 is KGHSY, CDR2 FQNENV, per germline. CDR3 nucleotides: TGTGCCAGCAGCCGCGGGGAGGGTGCGGTGTACGAGCAGTACTTC. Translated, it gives CASSRGEGAVYEQYF.

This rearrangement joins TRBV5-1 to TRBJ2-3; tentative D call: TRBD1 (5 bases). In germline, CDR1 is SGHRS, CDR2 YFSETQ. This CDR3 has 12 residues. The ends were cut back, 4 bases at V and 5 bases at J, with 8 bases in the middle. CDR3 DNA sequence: TGCGCCAGCAGCGAGCAGGGAGATACGCAGTATTTT. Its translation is CASSEQGDTQYF.

The CDR3: CASSYSLQGDYGYTF. The CDR3 nucleotides are TGTGCCAGCAGTTACTCCCTACAGGGGGATTATGGCTACACCTTC. This rearrangement joins TRBV6-5 to TRBJ1-2, with 8 bases aligning to TRBD1. The CDR3 consists of 15 residues. The V gene end was trimmed by 0 bases and the J gene end by 5 bases; junction bases not matched to a gene: 5. Germline V lookup: CDR1 MNHEY, CDR2 SVGAGI.

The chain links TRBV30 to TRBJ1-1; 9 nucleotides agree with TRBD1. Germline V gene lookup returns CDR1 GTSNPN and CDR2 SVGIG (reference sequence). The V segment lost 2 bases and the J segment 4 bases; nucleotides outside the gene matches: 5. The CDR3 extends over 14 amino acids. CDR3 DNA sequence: TGTGCCTGGAGTACTGGGACAGGGAGCACTGAAGCTTTCTTT. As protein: CAWSTGTGSTEAFF.

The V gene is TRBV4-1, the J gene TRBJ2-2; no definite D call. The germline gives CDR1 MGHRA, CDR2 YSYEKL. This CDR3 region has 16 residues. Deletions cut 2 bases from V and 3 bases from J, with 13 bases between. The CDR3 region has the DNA TGCGCCAGCAGCCAATTAATAACGGTACACACCGGGGAGCTGTTTTTT. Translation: CASSQLITVHTGELFF.

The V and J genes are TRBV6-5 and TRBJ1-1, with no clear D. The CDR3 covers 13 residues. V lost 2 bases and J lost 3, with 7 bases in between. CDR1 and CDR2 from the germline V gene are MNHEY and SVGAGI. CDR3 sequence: CASSYVEHTEAFF. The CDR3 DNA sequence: TGTGCCAGCAGTTACGTAGAACACACTGAAGCTTTCTTT.

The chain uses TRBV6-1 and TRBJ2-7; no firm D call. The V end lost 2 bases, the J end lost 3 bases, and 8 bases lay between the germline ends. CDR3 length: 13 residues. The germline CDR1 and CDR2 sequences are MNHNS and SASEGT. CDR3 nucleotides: TGTGCCAGCAGTGAATCTCTTTACTACGAGCAGTACTTC. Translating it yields CASSESLYYEQYF.

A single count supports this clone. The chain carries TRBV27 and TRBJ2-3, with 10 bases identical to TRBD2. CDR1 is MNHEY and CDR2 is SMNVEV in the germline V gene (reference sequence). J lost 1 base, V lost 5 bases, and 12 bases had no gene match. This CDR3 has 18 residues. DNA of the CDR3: TGTGCCAGCAGTCCCCTCTTAGCGGGAGGTTTGGGCACAGATACGCAGTATTTT. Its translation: CASSPLLAGGLGTDTQYF.

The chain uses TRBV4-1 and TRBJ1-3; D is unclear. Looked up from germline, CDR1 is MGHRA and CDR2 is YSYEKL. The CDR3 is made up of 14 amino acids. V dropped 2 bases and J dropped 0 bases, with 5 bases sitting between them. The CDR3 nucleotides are TGCGCCAGCAGCCAATATGTCTCTGGAAACACCATATATTTT. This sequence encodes CASSQYVSGNTIYF.

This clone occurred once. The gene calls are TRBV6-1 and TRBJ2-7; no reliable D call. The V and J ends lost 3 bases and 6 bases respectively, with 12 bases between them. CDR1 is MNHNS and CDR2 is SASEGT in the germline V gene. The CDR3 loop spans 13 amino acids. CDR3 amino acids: CASSDPTGSEQYF. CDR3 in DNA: TGTGCCAGCAGTGACCCGACTGGATCCGAGCAGTACTTC.

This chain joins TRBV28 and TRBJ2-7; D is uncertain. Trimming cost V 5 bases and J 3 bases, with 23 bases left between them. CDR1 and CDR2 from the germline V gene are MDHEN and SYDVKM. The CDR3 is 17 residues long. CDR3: CASSPPAFWAKNYEQYF. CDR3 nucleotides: TGTGCCAGCAGTCCCCCCGCGTTCTGGGCAAAGAACTACGAGCAGTACTTC.

CDR3 nucleotide sequence: TGTGCCAGCAGCCACATGACTAGCGGGAACACCGGGGAGCTGTTTTTT. Translation gives CASSHMTSGNTGELFF. The V call is TRBV5-6, the J call TRBJ2-2; 9 bases match TRBD2. The V gene end was trimmed by 4 bases and the J gene end by 1 base; junction bases not matched to a gene: 5. The CDR3 runs to 16 residues. Per germline, CDR1 SGHDT and CDR2 YYEEEE.

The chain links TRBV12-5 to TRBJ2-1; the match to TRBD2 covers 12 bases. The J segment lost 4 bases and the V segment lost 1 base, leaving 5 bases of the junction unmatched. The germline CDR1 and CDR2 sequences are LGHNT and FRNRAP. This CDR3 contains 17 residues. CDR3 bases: TGTGCTAGTGGTTTGGGACTAGCGGGAGTGGCTTACAATGAGCAGTTCTTC. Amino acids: CASGLGLAGVAYNEQFF.

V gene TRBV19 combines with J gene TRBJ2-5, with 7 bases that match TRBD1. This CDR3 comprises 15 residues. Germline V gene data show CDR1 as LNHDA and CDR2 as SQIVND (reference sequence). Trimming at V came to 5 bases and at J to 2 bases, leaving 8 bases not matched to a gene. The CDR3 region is CASSPRDSGQETQYF. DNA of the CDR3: TGTGCCAGTAGTCCCCGGGACAGCGGACAAGAGACCCAGTACTTC.

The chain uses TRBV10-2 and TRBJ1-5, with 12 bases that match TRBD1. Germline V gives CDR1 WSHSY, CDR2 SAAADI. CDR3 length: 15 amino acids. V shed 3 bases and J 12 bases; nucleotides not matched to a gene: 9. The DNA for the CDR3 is TGCGCCAGCAGTGATGGGACAGGGGGCAATCAGTTCCAGCATTTT. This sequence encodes CASSDGTGGNQFQHF.

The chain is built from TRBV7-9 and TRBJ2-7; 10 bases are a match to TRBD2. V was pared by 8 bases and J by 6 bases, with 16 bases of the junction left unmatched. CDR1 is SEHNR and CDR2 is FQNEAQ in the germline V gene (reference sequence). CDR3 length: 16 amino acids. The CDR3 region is CASPGYNEREGVEQYF. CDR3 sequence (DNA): TGTGCCAGCCCCGGCTATAACGAGCGGGAGGGAGTCGAGCAGTACTTC.

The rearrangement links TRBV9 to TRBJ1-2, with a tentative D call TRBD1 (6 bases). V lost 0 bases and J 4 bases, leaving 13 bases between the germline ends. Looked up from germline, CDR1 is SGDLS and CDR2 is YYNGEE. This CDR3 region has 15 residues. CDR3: CASSVETGKTYGYTF. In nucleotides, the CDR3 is TGTGCCAGCAGCGTAGAGACAGGAAAAACCTATGGCTACACCTTC.